This passage covers 15 T cell receptor beta chains from one sample sequenced in a study of CD8+ T cells in alopecia areata. Once RNA had been extracted, it was reverse transcribed into cDNA to act as the sequencing template. The data were produced by immunoSEQ multiplex PCR, yet TCRdb's version contains in-frame clones alone and is incomplete. Altogether 200,000 to 250,000 clones are present, 67% being singletons, with the ten largest covering more than 0.95%. The sequencing used CD4+ T cells sorted from blood, collected at week 0. The receptors here all came from a human donor with alopecia areata.

The chain uses TRBV29-1 and TRBJ1-6; no firm D call. Trimming shortened V by 0 bases and J by 9 bases, and 9 bases separated the two germline ends. The CDR3 covers 13 residues. CDR1 is SQVTM and CDR2 is ANQGSEA in the germline V gene. The CDR3 coding sequence is TGCAGCGTTGAAGAGGTAAAGGGTTCACCCCTCCACTTT. This codes for CSVEEVKGSPLHF.

In DNA form, the CDR3 reads TGCAGCGTTGAGGGCGGGGCCCACACCGGGGAGCTGTTTTTT. This gives the protein CSVEGGAHTGELFF. The V gene is TRBV29-1, the J gene TRBJ2-2; D is perhaps TRBD2 (6 bases). The CDR3 consists of 14 residues. Trimming took 3 bases from V and 3 from J, leaving 11 bases between them. Germline loops: CDR1 SQVTM, CDR2 ANQGSEA.

The V and J genes are TRBV7-2 and TRBJ2-3, with 7 bases aligning to TRBD2. Losses at the gene ends were 5 bases for V and 1 base for J; bases not matched to a gene: 6. Germline-derived CDR1 and CDR2 are SGHTA and FQGNSA. The CDR3 is made up of 15 amino acids. The CDR3, as DNA: TGTGCCAGCAGCCGTCGGGCGGGGGGCACAGATACGCAGTATTTT. This encodes CASSRRAGGTDTQYF.

The chain has TRBV2 and TRBJ2-5; D is unclear. V lost 6 bases to trimming and J lost 5 bases, with 10 bases between them. The CDR3 has 12 residues. Germline CDR1 SNHLY, CDR2 FYNNEI. The CDR3 here is CASSQRWETQYF. The DNA for the CDR3 is TGTGCCAGCAGCCAACGGTGGGAGACCCAGTACTTC.

This rearrangement joins TRBV9 to TRBJ1-6; D is undetermined. The CDR3 runs to 13 residues. The germline V gene has CDR1 SGDLS and CDR2 YYNGEE. Between the trimmed V and J ends, which lost 0 bases and 8 bases, there was a span of 6 bases. CDR3 nucleotides: TGTGCCAGCAGCGTAGCAGAGTATTCACCCCTCCACTTT. This translates into CASSVAEYSPLHF.

The chain recombines TRBV6-6 with TRBJ1-1; weak D call: TRBD1 (6 bases). Germline CDR1 and CDR2: MNHNY and SVGAGI (reference sequence). The CDR3 has 13 residues. The ends were cut back, 7 bases at V and 0 bases at J, with 9 bases in the middle. CDR3 loop: CASTDRVNTEAFF. The CDR3, as DNA: TGTGCCAGCACGGACAGAGTGAACACTGAAGCTTTCTTT.

V usage is TRBV29-1 and J usage is TRBJ2-3; no firm D call. The CDR3 is made up of 13 amino acids. V lost 1 base and J 6 bases, leaving 11 bases between the germline ends. CDR1 and CDR2 (germline): SQVTM, ANQGSEA. The CDR3 spells CSVEGFIRDTQYF. The CDR3 nucleotides read TGCAGCGTTGAAGGGTTTATACGCGATACGCAGTATTTT.

CDR3 loop: CASTTRAITAEQYF. In nucleotides, the CDR3 is TGTGCCAGCACCACAAGGGCGATTACTGCCGAGCAGTACTTC. The chain is built from TRBV6-1 and TRBJ2-7; D not certain. V lost 7 bases to trimming and J lost 6 bases, with 19 bases between them. The CDR3 contains 14 residues. From germline, CDR1 is MNHNS and CDR2 SASEGT.

This chain links TRBV4-2 with TRBJ2-5; weak D call: TRBD2 (5 bases). There are 15 residues in the CDR3. From germline, CDR1 is LGHNA and CDR2 YNFKEQ. Trimming pared 4 bases from V and 5 bases from J, leaving 17 bases between. The CDR3 spells CASSRSLLAVETQYF. The CDR3 nucleotides are TGTGCCAGCAGCCGTTCCCTTCTAGCTGTTGAGACCCAGTACTTC.

This clone was counted a few times. The gene calls are TRBV10-3 and TRBJ2-7; a possible D gene is TRBD2 (5 bases). CDR1 and CDR2 from the germline V gene are ENHRY and SYGVKD. Trimming cost V 3 bases and J 2 bases, with 14 bases left between them. The CDR3 is 15 residues long. This CDR3 is CAISDHRGGPYEQYF. Here the CDR3 DNA reads TGTGCCATCAGTGATCACCGAGGAGGCCCCTACGAGCAGTACTTC.

The chain has TRBV29-1 and TRBJ2-3, with 9 bases fitting TRBD2. The CDR3 length is 18 residues. From germline, CDR1 is SQVTM and CDR2 ANQGSEA. J was trimmed by 3 bases and V by 2 bases; bases with no gene match: 15. The CDR3: CSVEFLASGVGWTDTQYF. In nucleotides, the CDR3 is TGCAGCGTTGAATTTCTGGCTAGCGGGGTTGGCTGGACAGATACGCAGTATTTT.

This clone was detected a few times. The same CDR3 also results from other DNA sequences found in this sample. CDR3 residues: CASSSQETQYF. The CDR3 nucleotides read TGCGCCAGCAGCTCCCAAGAGACCCAGTACTTC. The gene calls are TRBV5-1 and TRBJ2-5; D not certain. This CDR3 region has 11 residues. Trimming left V 3 bases short and J 1 base short, with 1 base between. Germline loops: CDR1 SGHRS, CDR2 YFSETQ.

The V call is TRBV20-1, the J call TRBJ1-1; D ambiguous. The V gene lost 5 bases and the J gene lost 8 bases, with 9 bases spanning the gap. The CDR3 covers 10 residues. The germline gives CDR1 DFQATT, CDR2 SNEGSKA (reference sequence). CDR3 coding DNA: TGCAGTGCTTCCGGCGGGGAAGCTTTCTTT. Protein sequence: CSASGGEAFF.

About this clone: Other DNA sequences within the sample encode an identical CDR3. The chain recombines TRBV18 with TRBJ1-4; 10 bases fit TRBD1. J lost 5 bases, V lost 6 bases, and 3 bases had no gene match. There are 14 residues in the CDR3. Looked up from germline, CDR1 is KGHSH and CDR2 is LQKENI. The CDR3 region is CASSPGQGNEKLFF. CDR3 sequence (DNA): TGTGCCAGCTCGCCGGGACAGGGGAATGAAAAACTGTTTTTT.

This clone was observed a few times. The rearrangement links TRBV29-1 to TRBJ2-3; tentatively, D is TRBD1 (8 bases). Trimming pared 2 bases from V and 5 bases from J, leaving 14 bases between. The CDR3 contains 14 residues. The V gene's germline CDR1 is SQVTM and CDR2 ANQGSEA. In DNA, the CDR3 is TGCAGCGTTGAACCACAGGGGGAGGGAGATACGCAGTATTTT. This sequence encodes CSVEPQGEGDTQYF.